These T cell receptor beta chains were read from a single sample in a study of neurological immune-mediated disorders. TCRdb re-derived calls from the 5' RACE reads in MiXCR, one entry per CDR3 protein. The table has 50,000 or so distinct CDR3 sequences, around a tenth seen once. Sequenced material: PBMCs. The origin of the receptors is a woman aged 35 to 49 with HTLV-1-associated myelopathy (HAM/TSP). Each CDR3 is given with its conserved first and last residue. D genes are given only for firm matches. Only part of the rows carry a size: once, few, many, or a class if the clone is expanded.

>many|TRBJ1-3|NA|TRBV4-1
TGCGCCAGCAGCCGTAGACAGGCGGACACCATATATTTT
CASSRRQADTIYF
>many|TRBJ1-4|TRBD1|TRBV7-9
TGTGCCAGCAGCTTATTCCCTCGGGACAGCAATTATGAAAAACTGTTTTTT
CASSLFPRDSNYEKLFF
>many|TRBJ2-2|TRBD1|TRBV9
TGTGCCAGCAGCGTAGAGGGCAGGGGGCGCACCACCGGGGAGCTGTTTTTT
CASSVEGRGRTTGELFF
>many|TRBJ2-1|NA|TRBV21-1
TGTGCCAGCAGCAAATTCCGGGTGAAGCAGTTCTTC
CASSKFRVKQFF
>NA|TRBJ2-1|TRBD2|TRBV20-1
TGCAGTGCTAGATACATATTCGCGTGGGGGGGCAATGAGCAGTTCTTC
CSARYIFAWGGNEQFF
>many|TRBJ2-3|NA|TRBV4-3
TGCGCCAGCAGCCTTAACGGGTTCACAGATACGCAGTATTTT
CASSLNGFTDTQYF
>NA|TRBJ1-1|NA|TRBV4-3
TGCGCCAGCAGCAAAGCTTTCCTAGGACAAGATGATGCTTTCTTT
CASSKAFLGQDDAFF
>many|TRBJ2-1|TRBD1|TRBV5-1
TGCGCCAGCAGCGCTAGGACAGGGAGCAATGAGCAGTTCTTC
CASSARTGSNEQFF
>many|TRBJ2-7|NA|TRBV19
TGTGCCAGTAGCCCTCCTGGCGCCCTAAACTCCTACGAGCAGTACTTC
CASSPPGALNSYEQYF
>many|TRBJ2-7|NA|TRBV27
TGTGCCAGCAATGAAGCGGGACAACCCTACGAGCAGTACTTC
CASNEAGQPYEQYF
>few|TRBJ2-4|TRBD1|TRBV2
TGTGCCAGCAGTGAAGCTCCCCGGGGACAGATTCTAGCCAAAAACATTCAGTACTTC
CASSEAPRGQILAKNIQYF
>many|TRBJ2-4|NA|TRBV7-2
TGTGCCAGCAGCTTACAGGGGCAGGGGAGAAACATTCAGTACTTC
CASSLQGQGRNIQYF
>many|TRBJ1-1|NA|TRBV5-1
TGCGCCAGCAGCTTCGACGCGAACACTGAAGCTTTCTTT
CASSFDANTEAFF
>many|TRBJ2-7|NA|TRBV7-9
TGTGCCAGCAGCTGGTACAGGGTGGAGGACGAGCAGTACTTC
CASSWYRVEDEQYF
>many|TRBJ2-1|NA|TRBV11-2
TGTGCCAGCAGCCACTCCCGGAGTCGCGAAGAGCAGTTCTTC
CASSHSRSREEQFF
>many|TRBJ1-3|NA|TRBV4-3
TGCGCCAGCAGCCAGCGGACAGTCTCTGGAAACACCATATATTTT
CASSQRTVSGNTIYF
>many|TRBJ1-2|NA|TRBV29-1
TGCAGCGTTGTCCAGGAGAGGGGCTACACCTTC
CSVVQERGYTF
>many|TRBJ1-1|NA|TRBV12-3/TRBV12-4
TGTGCCAGCAGTTTGACGGGAAGTAGGACTGAAGCTTTCTTT
CASSLTGSRTEAFF
>many|TRBJ2-7|NA|TRBV7-2
TGTGCCAGCAGCTTATCTAGGTACGAGCAGTACTTC
CASSLSRYEQYF
>many|TRBJ2-5|NA|TRBV5-5
TGTGCCAGCAGCATCGCCCTTCGGGAGACCCAGTACTTC
CASSIALRETQYF
>NA|TRBJ2-7|TRBD2|TRBV20-1
TGCAGTGCTAGAGAGGGACTAGCGGGGGTGCAGGACCCATACGAGCAGTACTTC
CSAREGLAGVQDPYEQYF
>many|TRBJ2-1|TRBD1|TRBV20-1
TGCAGTGCTAGAGGGGGACAGGGGATAAATGAGCAGTTCTTC
CSARGGQGINEQFF
>few|TRBJ2-3|TRBD1|TRBV5-1
TGCGCCAGCAGCTCCGGGACAGGGGTTCCAGATACGCAGTATTTT
CASSSGTGVPDTQYF
>many|TRBJ1-2|NA|TRBV6-2/TRBV6-3
TGTGCCAGCAGTTACCAGACAGCTAACTATGGCTACACCTTC
CASSYQTANYGYTF
>many|TRBJ2-3|TRBD2|TRBV5-6
TGTGCCAGCAGCTTGGACGGACTAGCGGTCACAGATACGCAGTATTTT
CASSLDGLAVTDTQYF
>many|TRBJ2-7|TRBD1|TRBV24-1
TGTGCCACCAGTGATCCCAGGACAGGCTCCTACGAGCAGTACTTC
CATSDPRTGSYEQYF
>many|TRBJ1-1|NA|TRBV9
TGTGCCAGCAGCGTTTCCCCGGGACGAAACACTGAAGCTTTCTTT
CASSVSPGRNTEAFF
>many|TRBJ2-1|NA|TRBV20-1
TGCAGTGCTAGGGGACGCTCCTACAATGAGCAGTTCTTC
CSARGRSYNEQFF
>many|TRBJ1-3|NA|TRBV20-1
TGCAGTGCTAGTGGGGGTCCCCTCTCTGGAAACACCATATATTTT
CSASGGPLSGNTIYF
>NA|TRBJ2-4|NA|TRBV11-2
TGTGCCAGCAGCTTTGAGGGGAATCACATTCAGTACTTC
CASSFEGNHIQYF
>NA|TRBJ2-1|TRBD2|TRBV7-6
TGTGCCAGCAGCTTCGGCGGGGGTGGAAATGAGCAGTTCTTC
CASSFGGGGNEQFF
>many|TRBJ2-1|NA|TRBV4-1
TGCGCCAGCAGCCAAGGGTCCGACAGCCCCAATGAGCAGTTCTTC
CASSQGSDSPNEQFF
>NA|TRBJ2-5|NA|TRBV4-3
TGCGCCAGCCAAGACAGGCGCCCAGAGACCCAGTACTTC
CASQDRRPETQYF
>many|TRBJ2-5|NA|TRBV20-1
TGCAGTGCTAGGGTGATTGGCCAAGAGACCCAGTACTTC
CSARVIGQETQYF
>once|TRBJ1-1|NA|TRBV29-1
TGCAGCGTACCCCTAGGAAGGGCAGCTTTCTTT
CSVPLGRAAFF
>many|TRBJ2-4|TRBD2|TRBV20-1
TGCAGTGCTATATTCCTGGTCGGGGGGAAAAACATTCAGTACTTC
CSAIFLVGGKNIQYF